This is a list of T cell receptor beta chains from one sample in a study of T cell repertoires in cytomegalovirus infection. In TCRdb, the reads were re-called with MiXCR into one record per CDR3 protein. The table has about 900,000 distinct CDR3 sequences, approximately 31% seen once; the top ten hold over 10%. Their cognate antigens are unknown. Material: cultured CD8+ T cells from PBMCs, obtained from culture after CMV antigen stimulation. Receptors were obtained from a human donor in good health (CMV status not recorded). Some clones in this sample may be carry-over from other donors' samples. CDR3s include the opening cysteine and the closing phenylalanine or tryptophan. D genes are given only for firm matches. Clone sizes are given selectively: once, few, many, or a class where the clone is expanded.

CDR3nt: TGTGCCAGCACCCCGGGACTAGGAGGCGGGGAGCTGTTTTTT
CDR3aa: CASTPGLGGGELFF
abundance: .
j_gene: TRBJ2-2
v_gene: TRBV12-3/TRBV12-4
d_gene: TRBD2

CDR3nt: TGTGCCAGCAGTCTACGAGGGGTTGGAACAGATACGCAGTATTTT
CDR3aa: CASSLRGVGTDTQYF
abundance: .
j_gene: TRBJ2-3
v_gene: TRBV6-5
d_gene: .

CDR3nt: TGCAGTGCTAGGAAGACAGAGGGGGGCCCGTCGGGGGCCAACGTCCTGACTTTC
CDR3aa: CSARKTEGGPSGANVLTF
abundance: few
j_gene: TRBJ2-6
v_gene: TRBV20-1
d_gene: .

CDR3nt: TGTGCCAGCAGTGCACCCTGGGGGCAGGGCTCTTTGGGGGAGACCCAGTACTTC
CDR3aa: CASSAPWGQGSLGETQYF
abundance: .
j_gene: TRBJ2-5
v_gene: TRBV12-3/TRBV12-4
d_gene: .

CDR3nt: TGTGCCAGCAGCTTACCCTTGGGCGCCTTGGATGAGCAGTTCTTC
CDR3aa: CASSLPLGALDEQFF
abundance: .
j_gene: TRBJ2-1
v_gene: TRBV7-9
d_gene: .

CDR3nt: TGTGCCAGTAGTATGGGGACAGTACCGAACACTGAAGCTTTCTTT
CDR3aa: CASSMGTVPNTEAFF
abundance: .
j_gene: TRBJ1-1
v_gene: TRBV19
d_gene: TRBD1

CDR3nt: TGTGCCAGTAGATGGAGGGGGTTTGGCACCGGGGAGCTGTTTTTT
CDR3aa: CASRWRGFGTGELFF
abundance: few
j_gene: TRBJ2-2
v_gene: TRBV19
d_gene: .

CDR3nt: TGTGCCAGCAGCTTAGGACTAGCGGGGGCCCTTTTGAACACCGGGGAGCTGTTTTTT
CDR3aa: CASSLGLAGALLNTGELFF
abundance: many
j_gene: TRBJ2-2
v_gene: TRBV7-8
d_gene: TRBD2

CDR3nt: TGTGCCAGCACTCTCCCGGGTTCAGACACCGGGGAGCTGTTTTTT
CDR3aa: CASTLPGSDTGELFF
abundance: .
j_gene: TRBJ2-2
v_gene: TRBV7-2
d_gene: .

CDR3nt: TGCGCCAGCAGCCAAGGGGTGGGGGGGCAAAATGAAGCTTTCTTT
CDR3aa: CASSQGVGGQNEAFF
abundance: .
j_gene: TRBJ1-1
v_gene: TRBV4-3
d_gene: .

CDR3nt: TGTGCCAGCAGTGAAGTTGCAAGCTATAGCAATCAGCCCCAGCATTTT
CDR3aa: CASSEVASYSNQPQHF
abundance: .
j_gene: TRBJ1-5
v_gene: TRBV6-1
d_gene: .

CDR3nt: TGTGCCAGCAGCCCAAGGGACGTGGCTTCACCCCTCCACTTT
CDR3aa: CASSPRDVASPLHF
abundance: many
j_gene: TRBJ1-6
v_gene: TRBV7-2
d_gene: .

CDR3nt: TGTGCCAGCAGCCCGCTAGCGGGGGGGCGGGTGGAGCAGTTCTTC
CDR3aa: CASSPLAGGRVEQFF
abundance: .
j_gene: TRBJ2-1
v_gene: TRBV7-6
d_gene: TRBD2

CDR3nt: TGCGCCAGCAGCCAAGATCTTGAGTGGGGTGTGCAGTTCTTC
CDR3aa: CASSQDLEWGVQFF
abundance: few
j_gene: TRBJ2-1
v_gene: TRBV4-3
d_gene: .

CDR3nt: TGTGCCAGCAGTTACTACCCGGACAGTAGCTCCTACGAGCAGTACTTC
CDR3aa: CASSYYPDSSSYEQYF
abundance: few
j_gene: TRBJ2-7
v_gene: TRBV6-2/TRBV6-3
d_gene: .

CDR3nt: TGTGCCAGCAGCCAGCCCCAGGGGGCGAGCACTGAAGCTTTCTTT
CDR3aa: CASSQPQGASTEAFF
abundance: many
j_gene: TRBJ1-1
v_gene: TRBV7-2
d_gene: TRBD1

CDR3nt: TGTGCCAGTAGTATAGATGGGGGGAACACTGAAGCTTTCTTT
CDR3aa: CASSIDGGNTEAFF
abundance: many
j_gene: TRBJ1-1
v_gene: TRBV19
d_gene: .

CDR3nt: TGTGCCAGCAGTTTTTACAGGGGGCAGAATGAGCAGTTCTTC
CDR3aa: CASSFYRGQNEQFF
abundance: many
j_gene: TRBJ2-1
v_gene: TRBV12-3/TRBV12-4
d_gene: TRBD1

CDR3nt: TGTGCCAGCAGCCCCAGTCGCTCTGGGGCCAACGTCCTGACTTTC
CDR3aa: CASSPSRSGANVLTF
abundance: .
j_gene: TRBJ2-6
v_gene: TRBV7-6
d_gene: .

CDR3nt: TGTGCCAGCAGTTTTTCTCTAGCGGGGATGACCGGGGAGCTGTTTTTT
CDR3aa: CASSFSLAGMTGELFF
abundance: .
j_gene: TRBJ2-2
v_gene: TRBV12-3/TRBV12-4
d_gene: TRBD2

CDR3nt: TGCAGTGCTAGAGATCACTTGAATTCCGGACGACGGACCACGAACACTGAAGCTTTCTTT
CDR3aa: CSARDHLNSGRRTTNTEAFF
abundance: .
j_gene: TRBJ1-1
v_gene: TRBV20-1
d_gene: .

CDR3nt: TGCGCCAGCAGACAGGGGATGGATGGCTACACCTTC
CDR3aa: CASRQGMDGYTF
abundance: few
j_gene: TRBJ1-2
v_gene: TRBV10-2
d_gene: TRBD1

CDR3nt: TGTGCCAGCAGTTTAGCATCTCCACCGACAGGCAATGAAAAACTGTTTTTT
CDR3aa: CASSLASPPTGNEKLFF
abundance: few
j_gene: TRBJ1-4
v_gene: TRBV12-3/TRBV12-4
d_gene: .

CDR3nt: TGTGCCAGTAGGGAACTCGCTGGCTACACCTTC
CDR3aa: CASRELAGYTF
abundance: few
j_gene: TRBJ1-2
v_gene: TRBV12-3/TRBV12-4
d_gene: .

CDR3nt: TGTGCCAGCAGCTTCCATTTCTCGGGACAGGGGAATCAGCCCCAGCATTTT
CDR3aa: CASSFHFSGQGNQPQHF
abundance: .
j_gene: TRBJ1-5
v_gene: TRBV7-2
d_gene: TRBD1

CDR3nt: TGTGCCAGCAGTTCGTTTCCTCCCAGGGTTTATAATTCACCCCTCCACTTT
CDR3aa: CASSSFPPRVYNSPLHF
abundance: .
j_gene: TRBJ1-6
v_gene: TRBV27
d_gene: .

CDR3nt: TGTGCCAGCAGTTTAATCAGGGGCGCAACTAATGAAAAACTGTTTTTT
CDR3aa: CASSLIRGATNEKLFF
abundance: few
j_gene: TRBJ1-4
v_gene: TRBV27
d_gene: .

CDR3nt: TGTGCCAGCGCAAGGGAAATGGGAGAGACCCAGTACTTC
CDR3aa: CASAREMGETQYF
abundance: .
j_gene: TRBJ2-5
v_gene: TRBV6-1
d_gene: .

CDR3nt: TGTGCCAGCAGCTTTCTCAGCGGGGGAGGCTCCTACAATGAGCAGTTCTTC
CDR3aa: CASSFLSGGGSYNEQFF
abundance: .
j_gene: TRBJ2-1
v_gene: TRBV7-3
d_gene: TRBD2

CDR3nt: TGTGCCAGCAGCCAAGATGCGGGGGGGCTTACAGATACGCAGTATTTT
CDR3aa: CASSQDAGGLTDTQYF
abundance: .
j_gene: TRBJ2-3
v_gene: TRBV14
d_gene: TRBD2

CDR3nt: TGTGCCAGTAGTCCCCCCCGACAGCCGGAGAACACTGAAGCTTTCTTT
CDR3aa: CASSPPRQPENTEAFF
abundance: .
j_gene: TRBJ1-1
v_gene: TRBV19
d_gene: .

CDR3nt: TGTGCCAGCTGCTTGGCGGGCGAGGTTTGGGGGACCCAGTACTTC
CDR3aa: CASCLAGEVWGTQYF
abundance: .
j_gene: TRBJ2-5
v_gene: TRBV5-6
d_gene: .